What follows are 25 T cell receptor beta chains derived from one specimen sequenced in a study of T-cell reconstitution after alpha-beta-depleted transplantation in children. It was with unique molecular identifiers that the TCRbeta library was prepared. TCRdb re-called the PCR reads with MiXCR, one entry per CDR3 protein. The table shows about 1,000,000 distinct CDR3 sequences, with roughly 29% occurring only once. Sequencing was performed on PBMCs, mostly from graft donor cells, taken 360 days after TCRalphabeta/CD19-depleted stem cell transplant. Receptors were obtained from a boy under two years old who had a stem cell transplant for SCID, so the T cells may come from the graft donor.

The genes are TRBV29-1 and TRBJ2-1; 12 bases are shared with TRBD2. V lost 6 bases and J lost 8; bases outside the gene matches: 14. Germline V CDR1 and CDR2: SQVTM, ANQGSEA. The CDR3 runs 16 residues. CDR3: CSVPGASGGGIDEQFF. CDR3 in DNA: TGCAGCGTCCCCGGCGCTAGCGGGGGGGGTATCGATGAGCAGTTCTTC.

The chain links TRBV12-3 or TRBV12-4 to TRBJ2-2; maybe TRBD2 (5 bases). The ends were cut back, 6 bases at V and 6 bases at J, with 23 bases in the middle. The CDR3 extends over 17 amino acids. CDR3 sequence reads: CASRPAAELGWAGELFF. CDR3 nucleotides: TGTGCCAGCAGACCAGCAGCGGAGTTAGGATGGGCCGGGGAGCTGTTTTTT.

This clonotype was observed a few times. The rearrangement joins TRBV29-1 to TRBJ2-5; 9 nucleotides agree with TRBD1. Germline V gene lookup returns CDR1 SQVTM and CDR2 ANQGSEA. The J segment lost 4 bases and the V segment lost 6 bases, leaving 6 bases of the junction unmatched. This CDR3 region has 13 residues. CDR3 in amino acids: CSVGGQGRETQYF. In DNA form, the CDR3 reads TGCAGCGTGGGGGGACAGGGAAGAGAGACCCAGTACTTC.

This chain joins TRBV5-1 and TRBJ1-4; 10 nucleotides agree with TRBD1. The CDR3 consists of 15 residues. The V gene's germline CDR1 is SGHRS and CDR2 YFSETQ. V gave up 0 bases and J gave up 7 bases; unmatched junction bases: 3. The CDR3 is CASSLEGQGREKLFF. The CDR3 DNA follows: TGCGCCAGCAGCTTGGAGGGACAGGGGCGTGAAAAACTGTTTTTT.

The J gene is TRBJ2-7, the V gene TRBV3-1, with 9 nucleotides matching TRBD1. CDR1 and CDR2 from the germline V gene are LGHDT and YNNKEL (reference sequence). CDR3 length: 15 residues. The V and J ends lost 5 bases and 2 bases, in that order; junction bases with no gene match: 7. CDR3 sequence reads: CASSSGTGSPYEQYF. Here the CDR3 DNA reads TGTGCCAGCAGCTCCGGGACAGGGAGTCCCTACGAGCAGTACTTC.

This clonotype was seen a handful of times. The chain combines TRBV20-1 with TRBJ1-1; D is possibly TRBD1 (5 bases). Germline CDR1 DFQATT, CDR2 SNEGSKA (reference sequence). Trimming removed 3 bases at V and 6 bases at J, with 11 bases between. This CDR3 is 12 amino acids long. The CDR3 is CSASAGASEAFF. CDR3 sequence (DNA): TGCAGTGCTAGTGCCGGGGCGTCTGAAGCTTTCTTT.

The chain is built from TRBV6-5 and TRBJ2-6; 7 bases are shared with TRBD1. After removal of 1 base from V and 5 bases from J, the junction contained 8 bases not matched to a gene. The CDR3 runs to 17 residues. Germline-derived CDR1 and CDR2 are MNHEY and SVGAGI. The CDR3 DNA reads as TGTGCCAGCAGTTACTTTGGGAAGGGACAGAGGGCCAACGTCCTGACTTTC. It yields the protein CASSYFGKGQRANVLTF.

This clonotype has a single count. The chain couples TRBV12-3 or TRBV12-4 to TRBJ1-5; no reliable D call. The CDR3 has 14 residues. V lost 5 bases and J lost 4, with 12 bases in between. The CDR3 region has the DNA TGTGCCAGCAGTCGACGGGTACCAAATCAGCCCCAGCATTTT. Its protein is CASSRRVPNQPQHF.

The sample holds many counts of this clonotype. J is TRBJ2-2 and V is TRBV7-3; 8 bases fit TRBD2. With V trimmed by 5 bases and J by 6 bases, 5 bases remained unmatched. This CDR3 is 14 amino acids long. From germline, CDR1 is SGHTA and CDR2 FQGTGA. CDR3 nucleotide sequence: TGTGCCAGCAGCCCGGGACTAGGGGCCGGGGAGCTGTTTTTT. This codes for CASSPGLGAGELFF.

This clonotype turned up a few times. The chain couples TRBV20-1 to TRBJ1-5, with D hard to call. Trimming stripped 0 bases from V and 0 bases from J, with 15 bases between. The CDR3 totals 17 residues. Germline loops: CDR1 DFQATT, CDR2 SNEGSKA (reference sequence). The CDR3 bases are TGCAGTGCTAGAGATTGGGTAACCGAGAATAGCAATCAGCCCCAGCATTTT. Encoded protein: CSARDWVTENSNQPQHF.

This clonotype was observed a few times. The CDR3 DNA sequence: TGTGCCAGCAGTTTATCCCGGGACAGGGAAATTCTTAGGTCTGGGGCCAACGTCCTGACTTTC. Protein sequence: CASSLSRDREILRSGANVLTF. The chain joins TRBV12-3 or TRBV12-4 to TRBJ2-6; 9 bases match TRBD1. The J segment lost 1 base and the V segment lost 2 bases, leaving 15 bases of the junction unmatched. The CDR3 is made up of 21 amino acids.

The V call is TRBV29-1, the J call TRBJ2-6; no reliable D call. Deletions cut 1 base from V and 2 bases from J, with 0 bases between. There are 12 residues in the CDR3. Germline CDR1 is SQVTM and CDR2 is ANQGSEA. The CDR3 bases are TGCAGCGTTGAAGCTGGGGCCAACGTCCTGACTTTC. Protein product: CSVEAGANVLTF.

This clonotype was counted only a few times. J is TRBJ1-4 and V is TRBV6-1; TRBD1 aligns across 8 bases. With V trimmed by 4 bases and J by 6 bases, 10 bases remained unmatched. The CDR3 has 16 amino acids. Germline CDR1 and CDR2: MNHNS and SASEGT. The CDR3: CASSASRTGLHEKLFF. CDR3 in DNA: TGTGCCAGCAGTGCCTCACGGACAGGGCTGCATGAAAAACTGTTTTTT.

This clonotype showed up just a few times. The chain links TRBV4-1 to TRBJ2-3; no firm D call. V was shortened by 0 bases and J by 5 bases, with 6 bases between the two germline ends. Germline lookup yields CDR1 MGHRA and CDR2 YSYEKL. CDR3 size: 13 residues. The CDR3 DNA is TGCGCCAGCAGCCAAGATCATGGAGATACGCAGTATTTT. Translation: CASSQDHGDTQYF.

The rearrangement uses TRBV12-3 or TRBV12-4 and TRBJ1-1; 11 positions match TRBD1. CDR3 length equals 18 residues. The J segment lost 2 bases and the V segment lost 5 bases, leaving 13 bases of the junction unmatched. CDR3 DNA: TGTGCCAGCAGTCCGGGACAGGGGGTATATTCTGGAAACACTGAAGCTTTCTTT. This sequence encodes CASSPGQGVYSGNTEAFF.

V gene TRBV29-1 combines with J gene TRBJ2-2, with D tentatively TRBD1 or TRBD2 (5 bases each). The germline gives CDR1 SQVTM, CDR2 ANQGSEA. The CDR3 spans 13 residues. Deletions cut 4 bases from V and 1 base from J, with 7 bases between. The CDR3 here is CSVGGWNTGELFF. The CDR3 region has the DNA TGCAGCGTTGGGGGGTGGAACACCGGGGAGCTGTTTTTT.

The J gene is TRBJ2-1, the V gene TRBV4-1, with TRBD2 matching over 7 bases. CDR1 is MGHRA, CDR2 YSYEKL, per germline. The CDR3 is 16 amino acids. V lost 6 bases, J lost 1 base, and 9 bases stayed unmatched. The CDR3 sequence is CASRATGGGSYNEQFF. DNA of the CDR3: TGCGCCAGCAGGGCAACTGGGGGGGGTTCCTACAATGAGCAGTTCTTC.

The chain is built from TRBV11-1 and TRBJ2-1; 7 positions match TRBD2. The V gene end was trimmed by 4 bases and the J gene end by 8 bases; junction bases not matched to a gene: 20. The CDR3 sequence is 18 residues long. Germline CDR1 and CDR2: SGHAT and FQDESV (reference sequence). The CDR3 loop reads CASSSRFSAGSPSDEQFF. The CDR3 DNA follows: TGTGCCAGCAGCTCTCGGTTCTCAGCGGGGTCTCCTAGCGATGAGCAGTTCTTC.

The rearrangement joins TRBV3-1 to TRBJ1-2, with 11 bases aligning to TRBD1. CDR3 size: 17 residues. Germline loops: CDR1 LGHDT, CDR2 YNNKEL (reference sequence). The V and J ends lost 1 base and 8 bases, in that order; junction bases with no gene match: 12. The CDR3 here is CASSQGRIWDRGNGYTF. CDR3 nucleotides: TGTGCCAGCAGCCAAGGAAGGATATGGGACAGGGGGAACGGCTACACCTTC.

The chain carries TRBV5-1 and TRBJ2-3; TRBD1 matches at 7 bases. In germline, CDR1 is SGHRS, CDR2 YFSETQ. The CDR3 length is 14 residues. Trimming took 7 bases from V and 0 from J; bases not matched to a gene: 5. The CDR3 DNA follows: TGCGCCAGCGGACAGGAGATGAGCACAGATACGCAGTATTTT. It translates to CASGQEMSTDTQYF.

This clonotype turned up a few times. J is TRBJ2-1 and V is TRBV5-1; a possible D gene is TRBD2 (6 bases). Germline V gene data show CDR1 as SGHRS and CDR2 as YFSETQ. Trimming cost V 3 bases and J 7 bases, with 17 bases left between them. CDR3 length: 15 amino acids. The CDR3 nucleotides are TGCGCCAGCAGCTGGGCGGGACTTATAACTAATGAGCAGTTCTTC. This sequence encodes CASSWAGLITNEQFF.

There are a few counts of this clonotype. The rearrangement links TRBV4-1 to TRBJ2-2; D perhaps matches TRBD1 (5 bases). This CDR3 has 14 amino acids. Trimming stripped 5 bases from V and 1 base from J, with 8 bases between. Looked up from germline, CDR1 is MGHRA and CDR2 is YSYEKL. CDR3 in amino acids: CASSARENTGELFF. The CDR3 DNA reads TGCGCCAGCAGCGCCAGGGAGAACACCGGGGAGCTGTTTTTT.

Only a few counts were recorded for this clonotype. The rearrangement joins TRBV6-2 or TRBV6-3 to TRBJ1-6; D unclear. The CDR3 contains 14 residues. V was trimmed by 2 bases and J by 7 bases, leaving 9 bases between them. The V gene's germline CDR1 is MNHEY and CDR2 SVGEGT. CDR3 region: CASSYRERNSPLHF. CDR3 nucleotide sequence: TGTGCCAGCAGTTACAGGGAGAGGAATTCACCCCTCCACTTT.

This clonotype was observed a handful of times. V and J are TRBV6-2 or TRBV6-3 and TRBJ1-2; D possibly corresponds to TRBD1 (5 bases). The V and J ends lost 6 bases and 6 bases respectively, with 5 bases between them. The CDR3 extends over 10 amino acids. Per the germline V gene, CDR1 is MNHEY and CDR2 is SVGEGT. CDR3 region: CASRDNGYTF. The CDR3, as DNA: TGTGCCAGCAGGGACAATGGCTACACCTTC.

This chain uses TRBV2 with TRBJ2-7; 8 nucleotides line up with TRBD2. Trimming at V came to 8 bases and at J to 2 bases, leaving 5 bases not matched to a gene. CDR1 is SNHLY, CDR2 FYNNEI, per germline. The CDR3 is 13 residues long. The CDR3 nucleotides read TGTGCCAGCGAACTAGCGGAGGCCTACGAGCAGTACTTC. The encoded protein is CASELAEAYEQYF.